These T cell receptor beta chains were read from a single sample in a study of patients and donors after allogeneic stem cell transplantation. TCRdb fed the RT-PCR reads into MiXCR, producing one record per CDR3 protein. The sample includes hundreds of thousands of distinct CDR3 sequences, about a sixth of them seen just once. The sample consisted of blood, either unsorted or a sorted T cell fraction (not recorded which). The receptor set was obtained from a human donor who was either an allogeneic HSCT recipient or a stem cell or donor lymphocyte infusion donor (not recorded which). It is not recorded whose cells these are; they may come from a transplant donor. CDR3s include the opening cysteine and the closing phenylalanine or tryptophan. The D gene is left open where the match is weak. Clone sizes are given selectively: once, few, many, or a class where the clone is expanded.

v_call	j_call	d_call	clone_size	cdr3_nt	cdr3_aa
TRBV12-5	TRBJ2-2	-	many	TGTGCTAGTGGTTTGGTAACAGGTGTCCGGGGGGCCACCGGGGAGCTGTTTTTT	CASGLVTGVRGATGELFF
TRBV25-1	TRBJ1-2	-	many	TGTGCCAGCAGTGAGAGCAGAGTGGGCTATGGCTACACCTTC	CASSESRVGYGYTF
TRBV12-3/TRBV12-4	TRBJ1-6	-	many	TGTGCCAGCAGTCGTACGGTGGGGAATTCACCCCTCCACTTT	CASSRTVGNSPLHF
TRBV19	TRBJ1-1	-	-	TGTGCCAGTTATCGGTACACCCCTTACACTGAAGCTTTCTTT	CASYRYTPYTEAFF
TRBV12-3/TRBV12-4	TRBJ1-3	-	few	TGTGCCAGCAGTTTAGTCGGGGTTTCTGGAAACACCATATATTTT	CASSLVGVSGNTIYF
TRBV7-2	TRBJ1-3	-	-	TGTGCCAGGGTCCAGGGGCGGGACACCATATATTTT	CARVQGRDTIYF
TRBV30	TRBJ1-1	-	-	TGTGCCTGGAGTGGTGGAGCAAACACTGAAGCTTTCTTT	CAWSGGANTEAFF
TRBV12-3/TRBV12-4	TRBJ1-5	-	-	TGTGCCAGCAGTAACAGGGCTTATAGCAATCAGCCCCAGCATTTT	CASSNRAYSNQPQHF
TRBV7-3	TRBJ2-3	TRBD2	-	TGTGCCAGCAGCTTAACCTCAGCGGGGGCTCCAGATACGCAGTATTTT	CASSLTSAGAPDTQYF
TRBV19	TRBJ2-7	TRBD1	-	TGTGCCAGTAGTCCCGGGGACAGGTACGAGCAGTACTTC	CASSPGDRYEQYF
TRBV7-2	TRBJ1-2	TRBD1	few	TGTGCCAGCAGCTCCGGTAGGGGACAGCTCTTACATGGCTACACCTTC	CASSSGRGQLLHGYTF
TRBV20-1	TRBJ2-2	-	-	TGCAGTGCTAGAGATCGGGCCGGGGGATACACCGGGGAGCTGTTTTTT	CSARDRAGGYTGELFF
TRBV20-1	TRBJ1-2	TRBD1	few	TGCAGTGCTAGAGTTGGGACAGGGGGACTTCGGAATCGATACACCTTC	CSARVGTGGLRNRYTF
TRBV20-1	TRBJ2-1	-	-	TGCAGTGCTAGAGAGATACGGCACTCCTACAATGAGCAGTTCTTC	CSAREIRHSYNEQFF